This T cell receptor beta chain is drawn from a study of cytomegalovirus exposure and HLA in healthy donors (dated by TCRdb to the late 2010s). General notes on the study: An earlier analysis of 587 of the donors reported 250 to 300 Gb of sequence data and around 120 million unique TCR beta sequences obtained from about 200 million T cells. In an earlier analysis of 550 to 700 of the donors, high-throughput TCR beta sequencing was used to judge whether each TCR beta V gene segment behaved as functional or pseudogenic. Alongside the repertoire data, information on donor age, sex, ethnicity and CMV serostatus was compiled. In the later analysis, no new phenotypic data were used to find candidate immune exposures; instead, reliance was placed on TCR beta sequences and their occurrence across donors. Typing coverage varied by locus: roughly 620-640 donors for A, B, C, DRB1 and DQB1; some 520 for DQA1; approximately 610 for DPA1; approximately 490 for DPB1. The study was designed to test whether signatures of past pathogen exposure could be identified by cataloging public T cell receptors. Every repertoire in the discovery cohort had been generated on one and the same sequencing platform. The study used immunosequencing to profile the T cell repertoires of some 600 subjects and linked those repertoires to cytomegalovirus serostatus. A later analysis re-examined previously published TCR beta repertoires from just over 650 donors and added high-resolution HLA genotyping to investigate patterns of TCR occurrence. Of the roughly 400 genotyped donors, 65% to 90% fell in the genetic ancestry cluster associated with self-reported Caucasian donors. HLA typing covered class I and class II loci at four-digit resolution. An early release that covered more than 550 HLA-typed donors contained 250 to 350 gigabases of sequencing data and 75 million to 100 million unique TCR sequences. High-throughput TCR immunosequencing, statistical association of individual TCRs with disease status, and machine learning were combined to predict cytomegalovirus infection status. Several DR-DQ haplotypes were treated as single units for association and clustering because of strong linkage in the cohort. Along with the approximately 700-subject first cohort, a separate validation cohort of over a hundred different subjects was used. Among about 400 genotyped donors of the cohort, an average of around 250,000 unique TCR beta nucleotide sequences was sequenced per donor, of which 15% to 20% were non-productive. In a later genetic analysis, genome-wide SNP genotypes for about 55% of the roughly 700 donors were used, and that subset was treated as a discovery cohort. General study outcomes and caveats: Only TCR beta chains were sequenced in this cohort, and the absence of alpha or paired-chain data limited detectable features. The study listed 150 to 200 TCR beta chains as associated with cytomegalovirus. According to a later analysis, most CMV-associated TCR beta chains appeared to be HLA-restricted, and the HLA associations seemed to be driven largely by CMV exposure. Linkage disequilibrium might explain the correlated functional status among segregating V segments, but an unknown experimental factor could not be excluded. At a false discovery rate of 0.05, a later analysis linked some 18,000 TCR beta sequences to specific HLA alleles. A further reported finding was that TCR beta sequences accurately predicted the HLA-A and HLA-B alleles for most subjects in the first cohort. According to the authors, the approach could potentially be generalized to other disease states and immunological phenotypes. CMV serostatus was the only immune exposure information available for the cohort. When HLA alleles, especially DR and DQ, strongly co-occurred, TCR associations were difficult to assign to individual alleles. In an earlier analysis of about 550 of the donors, most TCR beta V segments were observed in productive rearrangements about 87% or about 30% of the time, broadly matching IMGT annotations. Because the 87-base-pair reads could not distinguish some IMGT-functional V segments, including TRBV6-2 and TRBV6-3, those segments were excluded. The earlier analysis of a few hundred of the donors excluded 15 to 20 rarely observed V segments, including chromosome 9 orphons, because counts were too low. A group of highly shared sequence variants was considered likely to be a technical artifact of the sequencing pipeline. In a later analysis, the rate of TCR association differed among HLA loci, with DRB1 alleles having the most associated TCRs and HLA-C alleles having the fewest. According to a later analysis, parvovirus B19, influenza, CMV and Epstein-Barr virus appeared linked to several top co-occurrence clusters. Compared with equally common non-associated chains, HLA-associated TCR beta chains in a later analysis were more clonally expanded and had lower generation probabilities. The presence/absence analyses assumed that sequencing depth was roughly uniform across donors, and that assumption may not be true. In vitro tests confirmed that a few of the cytomegalovirus-associated TCR beta chains recognize cytomegalovirus antigens. Because HLA typing was missing for some donors at each locus, association tests included only the typed subset. A later genetic analysis associated a missense DCLRE1C variant with V-gene and J-gene trimming of TCR beta chains, and an independent cohort replicated the association. In a later genetic analysis, fewer N-insertions in productive TCRs were reported among donors in an Asian-associated ancestry cluster than the approximately 710-donor mean. Most TCR sequences were observed very rarely across donors, whereas some public TCRs were present in many individuals. The classifier was reported to diagnose cytomegalovirus status with high specificity and sensitivity in both the original and validation cohorts.

Libraries were prepared through the immunoSEQ multiplex PCR assay. For the multiplex PCR, a mixture combining 60 forward primers for TCR Vbeta segments and 13 reverse primers for TCR Jbeta segments was used. Amplification of the CDR3 region of rearranged TCR beta genes was performed with a multiplex PCR assay on genomic DNA. On the Illumina HiSeq System, the amplified TCR beta libraries were sequenced as 87-base-pair reads. The source study handled its data this way. A later analysis counted approximately 76 million unique TCR beta chains across the 550 to 800 repertoires, and around 9.9 million of these chains were shared by at least two donors. Raw reads were error-corrected and collapsed into unique sequences with a nearest-neighbor algorithm that merged closely related sequences to remove PCR and sequencing errors. V, D and J gene segments were assigned by aligning CDR3 sequences to IMGT reference sequences. For a sequence to be retained, at least a six-nucleotide match to both a V gene segment and a J gene segment was required. A rearrangement counted as productive if the CDR3 had no stop codons and remained in frame with V and J, and every other rearrangement counted as non-productive. CDR3 was defined according to IMGT convention as the region running from the second conserved V-encoded cysteine to the conserved J-encoded phenylalanine. The earlier analysis of 587 of the donors excluded any sequence lacking an unambiguous match to a single V gene segment. An earlier analysis of 587 of the donors classified V segments as functional when productive rearrangements were above 56.7% and as segregating when the standard deviation between donors was above 5%. To diagnose cytomegalovirus status from the catalog of TCR beta chain sequences, a statistical classification framework was built. In a later analysis, V and J genes were assigned by comparing TCR nucleotide sequences against IMGT/GENE-DB human TR gene sequences. The TCRdist pipeline was used in a later analysis to assign CDR3 sequences and most-parsimonious VDJ recombination scenarios. A later analysis defined each TCR beta chain by its CDR3 amino acid sequence plus V-gene family, and excluded reads lacking a unique V-gene family. In a later analysis, around 650 highly shared, low-generation-probability nucleotide sequences were removed to address suspected cross-contamination and a sequencing artifact. A later analysis calculated a clonal expansion index for each public chain from normalized within-repertoire ranks of inferred template counts. In a later analysis, generation probabilities were computed with a VDJ recombination model fitted to out-of-frame rearrangements, and the resulting probabilities were checked against IGoR. Hypergeometric tests were used in a later analysis to score TCR-TCR, TCR-HLA and TCR-CMV co-occurrence, with a repertoire-size bias correction applied to the TCR pairs. To estimate false discovery rates, a later analysis permuted the HLA or CMV assignments 20 times. In a later analysis, co-occurring TCRs were grouped with DBSCAN, and TCRdist sequence similarity was added when clustering was performed within HLA-allele-positive subsets. Co-occurrence clustering excluded repertoires with fewer than 30,000 or more than 120,000 public chains, plus five with anomalous nucleotide sharing. TCRdb limited this immuneACCESS table to in-frame rearrangements with V and J called. A share of clones is missing; checked studies link under half to unresolved V genes, and the rest is unexplained. Clone size and V and J calls were adopted from that table, with D and trimming inferred from the DNA. The table for this sample lists some 200,000 clones; around 86% of them were counted only once. 6.5% of the sample is held by the ten biggest clonotypes.

The cohort comprised around 690 healthy bone marrow donors. All cohort members were sampled while nominally healthy, although unrecorded immune exposures were likely present. The donor was CMV seropositive and was included in the group of 289 seropositive cohort members. A peripheral blood sample was provided by each donor, and peripheral blood mononuclear cells were used for TCR beta sequencing. Genomic DNA was extracted from the blood cell samples with the Qiagen DNeasy Blood Extraction Kit. On this clone itself: The target of this receptor is not known. Base qualities are not provided; no much larger clone lies one nucleotide away.

The CDR3 starts with the cysteine, ends with the phenylalanine, and has 14 residues. Of all the DNA, just the CDR3 is kept, 42 bases in frame from base 1. For this chain, trimming is 1 base at the V end and 6 bases at the J end, and the number of junction bases without a gene match is 5. The CDR1 and CDR2 encoded by the germline V gene (reference sequence) are LNHNV and YYDKDF. The rearrangement combines TRBV15 with TRBJ1-1, and 7 bases in between align with TRBD1. The origin of this receptor is a woman aged 45-65 years in good health and CMV-seropositive. The sample taken for sequencing was PBMCs. The nucleotides read TGTGCCACCAGCAGAGCGGCAGGGGGAGCTGAAGCTTTCTTT. This yields the protein CATSRAAGGAEAFF.